This T cell receptor (beta chain) was retrieved from a study of T-cell reconstitution after alpha-beta-depleted transplantation in children (dated by TCRdb to 2015 to 2016). Study-wide context: Using TCR repertoire profiling, the study followed T-cell immune reconstitution in a quantitative way in children after TCRalphabeta/CD19-depleted allogeneic hematopoietic cell transplantation.

The CDR3 has 16 amino acids, counting the end cysteine and phenylalanine. Only the CDR3 part of the read is kept: 48 bases, read in frame from the first base. Sequences SGHTA (CDR1) and FQGNSA (CDR2) are obtained from the germline V gene. V was cut back by 5 bases and J by 0 bases, leaving a gap of 14 bases between them. Library preparation used PCR. TCRdb shows the sequencer as Illumina HiSeq 2500. TCR libraries were prepared with molecular barcoding, using unique molecular identifiers to normalize TCRbeta repertoire quantification. In TCRdb, the public reads were trimmed at Q25 with fastp and aligned with MiXCR, with productive beta chains retained. Merged by CDR3 protein, the rows form single entries marked with the most common genes and DNA. The sample includes around 600,000 distinct CDR3 sequences, with about 15% observed a single time. Of the sample, about 1.1% is held by the ten largest clones.

This clonotype was recorded many times. The specificity of this receptor is unknown. Qualities for individual bases were not recorded, and no much larger clone is one base off. The sample here was PBMCs from the stem cell graft donor, taken from the stem cell graft. The receptor's source is a human donor who donated a stem cell graft to a child with acute myeloid leukemia. The chain is assembled from TRBV7-2 and TRBJ2-4; the D region possibly corresponds to TRBD2 (6 bases align). The DNA sequence is given as TGTGCCAGCAGCGCGGGACCTGAATTAGCCAAAAACATTCAGTACTTC. This gives the protein CASSAGPELAKNIQYF.